In this sample, the clone carrying this T cell receptor (beta chain) turned up once. Its antigen remains unknown. This sample was taken from a study of shared clonotypes between healthy human individuals. Study-wide results and caveats: Naive subsets tended to show greater estimated richness than memory subsets. Four donors held 4.5% to 5% of naive CD4 clonotypes in common.

Trimming left V 4 bases short and J 8 bases short, with 18 bases between. Germline values: CDR1 SGHRS, CDR2 YFSETQ. This CDR3 contains 14 residues. Deep-level running was used for the assay. Sequencing was performed with immunoSEQ multiplex PCR; in TCRdb, only in-frame clones are kept and a portion is missing. The sample lists roughly 2.2 million clones, around 92% occurring once. This sequence was found in a man aged 18 to 29 in good health. Some clones in this sample may be carry-over from other donors' samples. The V and J genes are TRBV5-1 and TRBJ1-2; possible D gene TRBD1, 5 bases. Specimen: naive CD4+ T cells from PBMCs. Subset defined: CD45RA+ positively selected. CDR3 DNA sequence: TGCGCCAGCAGCCCGGGGCCCCCGGCGGGCGGCTACACCTTC. Encoded protein: CASSPGPPAGGYTF.